This TCR beta chain is drawn from a study of CD39 and CD103 CD8 tumor-infiltrating T cells listed by TCRdb under 2018. About the full investigation: Repertoire comparisons were shown for an HPV-positive HNSCC, an HPV-negative HNSCC, an ovarian cancer and a melanoma patient. Deep sequencing of TCRbeta CDR3 was used to compare the repertoires of CD8 TIL subsets, defined by CD103 and CD39, against those of peripheral memory CD8 T cells. Results and caveats for the whole study, not just this receptor: DP TIL clonotypes were rarely found in blood or uninvolved lymph node, whereas DN TIL clonotypes largely overlapped peripheral memory CD8 repertoires. DP CD8 TILs appeared more oligoclonal than DN and SP CD8 TILs and blood memory CD8 T cells, with top 30 clonotypes covering roughly 56-90%.

As regards this clone: Its antigen remains unidentified. Base qualities were left out, and no much larger clone turns up one base away.

The trim is 3 bases for V and 2 bases for J, with a gap of 23 bases between the germline ends. From the germline V gene, CDR1 is MGHRA and CDR2 is YSYEKL. Counted from cysteine to phenylalanine, this CDR3 has 18 amino acids. The DNA shown is the 54-base CDR3, in frame from base 1. At the time samples were collected, the patients were not on therapy, although their prior treatments varied from chemotherapy, radiotherapy, surgery and immunotherapy to none at all. After thawing, cells went through T lymphocyte enrichment using a negative-selection kit, with EpCAM beads added for tumor-infiltrating lymphocytes. CD8+CD4-CD45RA- cells were sorted as memory CD8 T cells irrespective of CCR7 expression. Before analysis, peripheral blood mononuclear cells were isolated on a Ficoll-Paque PLUS gradient and cryopreserved. Populations were sorted to about 99% purity on a FACSAria II, and cell pellets were frozen for TCR sequencing without culture.

For each subset, between about 10,000 and 100,000 sorted cells were used for genomic DNA extraction with the DNeasy Blood and Tissue Kit. The TCRbeta V-J or V-D-J regions were sequenced and mapped through the immunoSEQ service, and coverage above 10x per sample was achieved. For the original study's pipeline: Analysis was restricted to productive rearrangements exported from the immunoSEQ Analyzer platform, and clonality was assessed using the 500 most abundant clones. The Morisita-Horn similarity index and the Jaccard index were used to quantify the overlap in repertoires between populations. Morisita-Horn similarity between CD8 T-cell subset TCR repertoires was measured in six cancer patients. TCRdb obtained this table from immuneACCESS and retained in-frame rearrangements with V and J assigned. These tables miss some clones; where compared with another copy, unresolved V genes account for less than half of the shortfall, and the remainder is unexplained. The DNA gave D and trimming, while V, J and clone size come from that table. For this sample there are under 20,000 clones; 80% to 95% appear just once. The ten largest clones capture 3.5% to 5.5% of the sample.

The rearranged chain carries TRBV4-1 and TRBJ2-7; a weak D assignment points to TRBD1 (8 bases agree). Sample: CD8+ T cells sorted from blood. The cell subset or site label for this specimen denotes: total memory CD8 T cells (CD45RA-CCR7+/-) from blood or uninvolved lymph node. The clonotype was recovered from a human donor with head and neck squamous cell carcinoma. The DNA sequence follows: TGCGCCAGCAGCCATTCCTACGGGAGGACAGGGCTAGCCTACGAGCAGTACTTC. The translation is CASSHSYGRTGLAYEQYF.